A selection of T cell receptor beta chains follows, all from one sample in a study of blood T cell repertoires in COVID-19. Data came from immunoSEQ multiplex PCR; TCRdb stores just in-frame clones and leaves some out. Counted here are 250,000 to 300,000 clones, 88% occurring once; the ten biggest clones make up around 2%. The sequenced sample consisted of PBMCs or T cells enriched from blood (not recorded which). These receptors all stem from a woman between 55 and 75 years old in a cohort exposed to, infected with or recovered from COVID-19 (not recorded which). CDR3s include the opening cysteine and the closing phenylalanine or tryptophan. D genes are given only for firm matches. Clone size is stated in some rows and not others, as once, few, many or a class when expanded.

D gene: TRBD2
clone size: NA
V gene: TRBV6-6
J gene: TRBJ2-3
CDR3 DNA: TGTGCCAGCACCTACCGGACTAGCGGGATAGCAGATACGCAGTATTTT
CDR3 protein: CASTYRTSGIADTQYF

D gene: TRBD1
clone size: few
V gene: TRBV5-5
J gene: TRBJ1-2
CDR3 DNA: TGTGCCAGCAGCTTGGCCGCGGGACAGGGCTCCGCGGCGGGCTACACCTTC
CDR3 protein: CASSLAAGQGSAAGYTF

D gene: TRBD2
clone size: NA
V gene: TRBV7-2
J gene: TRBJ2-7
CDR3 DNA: TGTGCCAGCAGCCGTAGCGGGAGGGCCTCCTACGAGCAGTACTTC
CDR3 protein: CASSRSGRASYEQYF

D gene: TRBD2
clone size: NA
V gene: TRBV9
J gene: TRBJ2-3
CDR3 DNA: TGTGCCAGCAGCGTAACTAGCGGGAGGGGCACAGATACGCAGTATTTT
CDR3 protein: CASSVTSGRGTDTQYF

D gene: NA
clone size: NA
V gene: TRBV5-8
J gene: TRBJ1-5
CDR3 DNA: TGTGCCAGCAGCTTATATAGCGGCAATCAGCCCCAGCATTTT
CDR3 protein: CASSLYSGNQPQHF

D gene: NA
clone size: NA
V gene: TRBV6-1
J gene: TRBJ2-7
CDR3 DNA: TGTGCCAGCAGTGAAGACAGTCGGGGAACCTACGAGCAGTACTTC
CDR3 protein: CASSEDSRGTYEQYF

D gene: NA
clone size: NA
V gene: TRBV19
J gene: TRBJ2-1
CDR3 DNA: TGTGCCAGTAGTATGGCGGGCCTCAATGAGCAGTTCTTC
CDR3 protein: CASSMAGLNEQFF

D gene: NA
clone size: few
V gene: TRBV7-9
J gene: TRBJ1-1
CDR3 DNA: TGTGCCAGCAGCCATGGCCTGAACACTGAAGCTTTCTTT
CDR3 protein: CASSHGLNTEAFF

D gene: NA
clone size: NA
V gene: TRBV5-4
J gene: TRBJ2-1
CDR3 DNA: TGTGCCAGCAGCTTTCCGTTAAGGGGTGCCTACAATGAGCAGTTCTTC
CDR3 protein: CASSFPLRGAYNEQFF

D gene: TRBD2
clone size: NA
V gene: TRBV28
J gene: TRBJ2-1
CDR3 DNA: TGTGCCAGCAGAGATAGGACTAGCGGGAGCTATGAGCAGTTCTTC
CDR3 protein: CASRDRTSGSYEQFF

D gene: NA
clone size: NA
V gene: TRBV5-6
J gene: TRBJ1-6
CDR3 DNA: TGTGCCAGCAGCCTCGCGGGGGTCGGGTCACCCCTCCACTTT
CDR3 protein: CASSLAGVGSPLHF

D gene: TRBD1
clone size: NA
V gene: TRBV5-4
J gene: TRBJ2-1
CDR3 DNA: TGTGCCAGCAGCGGCGGACAGGGGGCCTACAATGAGCAGTTCTTC
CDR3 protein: CASSGGQGAYNEQFF

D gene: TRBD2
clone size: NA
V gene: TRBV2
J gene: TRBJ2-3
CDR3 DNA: TGTGCCAGCAGTCCCCTTAGCGGGAGGGATACAGATACGCAGTATTTT
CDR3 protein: CASSPLSGRDTDTQYF

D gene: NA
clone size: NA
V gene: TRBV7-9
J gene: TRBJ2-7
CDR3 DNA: TGTGCCAGCAGCCCACGGGACTTTCCCTACGAGCAGTACTTC
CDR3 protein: CASSPRDFPYEQYF

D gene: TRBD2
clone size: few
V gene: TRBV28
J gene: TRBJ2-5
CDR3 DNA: TGTGCCAGCAGTTCCCAACTAGCGGGAGAGGGAGAGACCCAGTACTTC
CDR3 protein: CASSSQLAGEGETQYF

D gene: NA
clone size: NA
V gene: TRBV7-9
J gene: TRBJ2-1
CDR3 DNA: TGTGCCAGCATCACCGTTCGAGCTAGCCTCTCGTCCTACAATGAGCAGTTCTTC
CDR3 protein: CASITVRASLSSYNEQFF

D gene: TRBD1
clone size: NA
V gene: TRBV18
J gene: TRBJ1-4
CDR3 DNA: TGTGCCAGCTCACTAGGACAGGGCGAAAAACTGTTTTTT
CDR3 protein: CASSLGQGEKLFF

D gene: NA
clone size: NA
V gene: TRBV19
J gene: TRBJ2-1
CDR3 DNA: TGTGCCAGTAGTTCCCCCTTGGCGGGCCCAGCCTACAATGAGCAGTTCTTC
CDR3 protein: CASSSPLAGPAYNEQFF

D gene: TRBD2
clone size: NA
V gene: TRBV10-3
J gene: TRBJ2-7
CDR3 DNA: TGTGCCATCAGTGACCCCGAGGGAGCGGGAGGTTTACCCTACGAGCAGTACTTC
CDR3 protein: CAISDPEGAGGLPYEQYF

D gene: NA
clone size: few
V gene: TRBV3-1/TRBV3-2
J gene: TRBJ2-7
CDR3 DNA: TGTGCCAGCAGCCCCCGATTTACAGGAAGCTCCTACGAGCAGTACTTC
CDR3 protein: CASSPRFTGSSYEQYF

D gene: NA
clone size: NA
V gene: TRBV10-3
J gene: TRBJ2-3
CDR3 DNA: TGTGCCAGCGCAGTTACAGCCATGAGTGAGGATACGCAGTATTTT
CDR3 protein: CASAVTAMSEDTQYF

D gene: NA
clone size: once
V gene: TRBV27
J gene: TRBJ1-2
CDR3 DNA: TGTGCCAGCAGTTTTCCGGGGGGCTATGGCTACACCTTC
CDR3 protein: CASSFPGGYGYTF

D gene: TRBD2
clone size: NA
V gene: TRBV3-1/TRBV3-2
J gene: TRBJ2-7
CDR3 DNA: TGTGCCAGCAGCCCCGGACTAGCGGCTTACGAGCAGTACTTC
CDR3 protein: CASSPGLAAYEQYF

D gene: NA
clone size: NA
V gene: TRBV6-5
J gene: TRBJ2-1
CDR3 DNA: TGTGCCAGCTGTCCGGGAGCAAGGAACAATGAGCAGTTCTTC
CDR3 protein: CASCPGARNNEQFF

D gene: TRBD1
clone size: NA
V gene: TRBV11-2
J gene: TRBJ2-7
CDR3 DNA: TGTGCCAGCAGCCTGAATTACAGGGGGATTACGTACGAGCAGTACTTC
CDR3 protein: CASSLNYRGITYEQYF

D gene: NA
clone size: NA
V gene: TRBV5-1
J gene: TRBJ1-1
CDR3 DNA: TGCGCCAGCAGAGACAGGACTGAAGCTTTCTTT
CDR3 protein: CASRDRTEAFF

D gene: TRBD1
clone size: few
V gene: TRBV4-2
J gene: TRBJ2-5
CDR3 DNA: TGTGCCAGCAGCCAAATGACAGGGAAACAAGAGACCCAGTACTTC
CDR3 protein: CASSQMTGKQETQYF

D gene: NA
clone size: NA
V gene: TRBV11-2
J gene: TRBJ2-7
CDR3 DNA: TGTGCCAGCAACTACCGGGACACGAGCTCCTACGAGCAGTACTTC
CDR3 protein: CASNYRDTSSYEQYF

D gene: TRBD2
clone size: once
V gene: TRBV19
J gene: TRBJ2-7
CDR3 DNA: TGTGCCAGCCGGGGGACTAGCGGCGCCTACGAGCAGTACTTC
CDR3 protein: CASRGTSGAYEQYF

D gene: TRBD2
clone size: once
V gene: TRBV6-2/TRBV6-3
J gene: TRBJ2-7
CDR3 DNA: TGTGCCAGCAGTTTCCGTTCCGGGACTACCGTCTACGAGCAGTACTTC
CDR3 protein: CASSFRSGTTVYEQYF

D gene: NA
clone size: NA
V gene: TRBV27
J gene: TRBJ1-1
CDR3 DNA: TGTGCCAGCAGTCGGAAGATAACAGGGCCTGAAGCTTTCTTT
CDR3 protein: CASSRKITGPEAFF

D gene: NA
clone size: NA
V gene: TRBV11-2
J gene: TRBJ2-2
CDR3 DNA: TGTGCCAGCAGCCGGACTCCTGACGACACCGGGGAGCTGTTTTTT
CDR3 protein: CASSRTPDDTGELFF

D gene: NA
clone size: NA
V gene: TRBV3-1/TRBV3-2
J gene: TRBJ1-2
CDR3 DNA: TGTGCCAGCAGCCAAGATCTAGACGAGCGGTATGGCTACACCTTC
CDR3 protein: CASSQDLDERYGYTF

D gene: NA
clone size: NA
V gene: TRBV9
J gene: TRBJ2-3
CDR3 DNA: TGTGCCAGCGGCCGGAGGGGATCTAGCACAGATACGCAGTATTTT
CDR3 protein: CASGRRGSSTDTQYF

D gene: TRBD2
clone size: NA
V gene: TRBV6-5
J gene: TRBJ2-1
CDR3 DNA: TGTGCCAGCGCCCGGGGGGTGGGTGAGCAGTTCTTC
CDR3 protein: CASARGVGEQFF

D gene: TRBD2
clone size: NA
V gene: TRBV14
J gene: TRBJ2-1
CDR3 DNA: TGTGCCAGCAGCCAAATACTAGCGGGCGAGCAGTTCTTC
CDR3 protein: CASSQILAGEQFF

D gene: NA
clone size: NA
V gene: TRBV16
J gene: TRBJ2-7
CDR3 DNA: TGTGCCAGCAGCCAATTCCAGGTCAGCTCCTACGAGCAGTACTTC
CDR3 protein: CASSQFQVSSYEQYF

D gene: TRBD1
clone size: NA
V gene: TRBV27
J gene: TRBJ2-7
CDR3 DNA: TGTGCCAGCATCAAGAATTACAGGGGACCCTCCTACGAGCAGTACTTC
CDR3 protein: CASIKNYRGPSYEQYF

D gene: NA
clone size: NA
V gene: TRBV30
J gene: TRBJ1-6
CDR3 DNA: TGTGCCTGGAGTAGTAGCTCCTATAATTCACCCCTCCACTTT
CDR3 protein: CAWSSSSYNSPLHF

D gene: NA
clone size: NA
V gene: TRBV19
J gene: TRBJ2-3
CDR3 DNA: TGTGCCAGTACGCCCAGGGGTAGAACCACAGATACGCAGTATTTT
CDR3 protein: CASTPRGRTTDTQYF